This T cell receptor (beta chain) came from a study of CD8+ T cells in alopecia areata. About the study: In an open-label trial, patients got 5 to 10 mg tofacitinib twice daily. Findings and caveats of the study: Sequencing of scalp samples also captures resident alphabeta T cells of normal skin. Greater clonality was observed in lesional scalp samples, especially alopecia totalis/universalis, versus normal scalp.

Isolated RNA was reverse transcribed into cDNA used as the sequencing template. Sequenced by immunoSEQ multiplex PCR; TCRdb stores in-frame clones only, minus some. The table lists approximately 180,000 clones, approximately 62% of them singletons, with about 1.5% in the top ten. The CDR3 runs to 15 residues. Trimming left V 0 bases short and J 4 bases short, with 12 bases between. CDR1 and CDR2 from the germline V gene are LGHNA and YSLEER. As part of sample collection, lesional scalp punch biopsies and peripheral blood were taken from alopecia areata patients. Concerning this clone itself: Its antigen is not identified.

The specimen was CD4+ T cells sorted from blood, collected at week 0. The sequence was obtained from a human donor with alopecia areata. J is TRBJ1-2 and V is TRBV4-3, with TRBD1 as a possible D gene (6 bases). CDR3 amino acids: CASSQDTARGYGYTF. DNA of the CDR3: TGCGCCAGCAGCCAAGATACCGCCAGGGGCTATGGCTACACCTTC.